This TCR beta chain is from a study of PD-L1 blockade in urothelial cancer. What went into each PCR as a spike was synthetic TCR analog templates. The protocol was immunoSEQ multiplex PCR, while the TCRdb copy is restricted to in-frame clones and leaves out a portion. The sample lists 68,000 or so clones, roughly 76% occurring once. Time point specified: pretreatment peripheral blood. The ends lost 3 bases at V and 2 bases at J; junction bases unmatched: 4. Looked up from germline, CDR1 is LNHDA and CDR2 is SQIVND (reference sequence). The CDR3 has 17 amino acids. Sample: PBMCs, taken around atezolizumab (anti-PD-L1) treatment. This chain connects TRBV19 to TRBJ2-1; 13 bases match TRBD2. The sequence came from a man between 65 and 85 years old with urothelial cancer. CDR3 sequence reads: CASSMVTSGGPYNEQFF. CDR3 bases: TGTGCCAGTAGTATGGTGACTAGCGGGGGGCCCTACAATGAGCAGTTCTTC.